This is a list of T cell receptor beta chains from one sample in a study of blood T cell repertoires in COVID-19. Some clones are missing from TCRdb's copy, which holds only in-frame ones; the method was immunoSEQ multiplex PCR. The sample has 150,000 or so clones; 82% are singletons. Sequencing was performed on peripheral blood. The receptors shown here come from a human donor with acute or convalescent COVID-19. The donor label of this sample is uncertain. Each CDR3 is given with its conserved first and last residue. The order of the fields is V gene, J gene, CDR3 protein.

TRBV6-5	TRBJ1-6	CASSPGAYSPLHF
TRBV18	TRBJ2-7	CASSPSPVQGEQYF
TRBV2	TRBJ1-1	CASSFLGVNTEAFF
TRBV30	TRBJ1-3	CAWGRVGNTIYF
TRBV7-9	TRBJ1-2	CASIYPQTVLNGYTF
TRBV4-2	TRBJ1-3	CASSPTTGFGTIYF
TRBV6-6	TRBJ2-7	CASSLMGQSSYEQYF
TRBV30	TRBJ2-2	CACRRGGSGTGELFF
TRBV7-9	TRBJ1-4	CASSFITGDTEKLFF
TRBV19	TRBJ2-7	CASSISTAYEQYF
TRBV30	TRBJ1-2	CAWSQGTPYGYTF
TRBV3-1/TRBV3-2	TRBJ2-2	CASSQGLAGVTGELFF
TRBV7-7	TRBJ2-2	CASSAGKKNTGELFF
TRBV5-1	TRBJ2-2	CASSRSGGANTGELFF
TRBV9	TRBJ1-2	CASSGQGQGSYGYTF
TRBV5-1	TRBJ1-6	CASRGSEGYNSPLHF
TRBV27	TRBJ2-7	CASSLSWGVGEQYF
TRBV13	TRBJ1-3	CASSASTGFGGNTIYF
TRBV4-1	TRBJ2-5	CASGYRTGQETQYF
TRBV7-3	TRBJ1-2	CASSINDRGEHYYGYTF
TRBV7-2	TRBJ1-2	CASSFEGSVNYGYTF
TRBV2	TRBJ2-1	CASSVVADYNEQFF